The sequence of this T cell receptor (beta chain) was determined in a study of regulatory T cells in long-lasting Graves disease. Points from the study as a whole: Accuracy was possibly reduced by small sample size.

Indicated time point: persistent/refractory GD, antithyroid drugs over 5 years with positive TRAb. PBMC-extracted RNA yielded the TCR library. iRepertoire HTBI primers and Arm-PCR of CDR3 regions built TCR beta libraries. TCRdb re-called the multiplex PCR reads with MiXCR, one entry per CDR3 protein. This sample has 310,000 or so distinct CDR3 sequences, with about 18% found just once. This clonotype was counted many times. Antigen specificity is unknown. This CDR3 comprises 12 residues. Trimming left V 3 bases short and J 5 bases short, with 8 bases between. The chain has TRBV12-3 or TRBV12-4 and TRBJ2-7, with D perhaps TRBD1 or TRBD2 (5 bases each). Sequencing used peripheral blood mononuclear cells (PBMCs), obtained when the disease was refractory, from a patient treated with antithyroid drugs. The source of this sequence is a female donor with Graves disease. The CDR3, as DNA: TGTGCCAGCAGTTTCGAGGGACACGAGCAGTACTTC. Its translation is CASSFEGHEQYF.